This T cell receptor beta chain was retrieved from a study of cytomegalovirus exposure and HLA in healthy donors. The PCR contained 60 Vbeta and 13 Jbeta primers. Measured with immunoSEQ multiplex PCR; TCRdb has only the in-frame clones, and not every one. This table holds about 97,000 clones, approximately 89% found once. The CDR3 totals 14 residues. CDR1 and CDR2 from the germline V gene are GTSNPN and SVGIG (reference sequence). The germline V and J ends were trimmed by 0 bases and 5 bases, with 10 bases remaining between them. The chain links TRBV30 to TRBJ1-4; unclear D gene. This TCR derives from a man aged 30 to 45 in good health and CMV-seronegative. The sequenced material came from PBMCs. In nucleotides, the CDR3 is TGTGCCTGGAGTGTACGGTCACAGAATGAAAAACTGTTTTTT. It encodes CAWSVRSQNEKLFF.